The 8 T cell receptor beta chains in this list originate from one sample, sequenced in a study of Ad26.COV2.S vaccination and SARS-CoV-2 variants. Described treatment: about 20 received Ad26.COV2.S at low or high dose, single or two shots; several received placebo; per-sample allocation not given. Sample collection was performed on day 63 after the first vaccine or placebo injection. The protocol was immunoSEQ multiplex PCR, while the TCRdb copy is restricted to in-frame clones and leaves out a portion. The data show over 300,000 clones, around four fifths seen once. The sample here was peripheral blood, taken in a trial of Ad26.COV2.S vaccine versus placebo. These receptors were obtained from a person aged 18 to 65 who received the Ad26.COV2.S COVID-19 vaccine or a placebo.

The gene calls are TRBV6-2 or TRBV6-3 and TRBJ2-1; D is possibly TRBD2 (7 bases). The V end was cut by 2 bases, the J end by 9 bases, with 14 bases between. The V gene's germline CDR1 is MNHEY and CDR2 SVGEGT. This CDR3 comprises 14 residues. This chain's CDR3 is CASSYGGALGEQFF. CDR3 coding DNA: TGTGCCAGCAGTTACGGGGGGGCGCTAGGTGAGCAGTTCTTC.

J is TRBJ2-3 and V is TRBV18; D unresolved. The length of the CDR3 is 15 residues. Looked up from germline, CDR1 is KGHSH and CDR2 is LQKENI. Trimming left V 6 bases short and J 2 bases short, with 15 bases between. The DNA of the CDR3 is TGTGCCAGCTCCCCGCTAGGCTATAACACAGATACGCAGTATTTT. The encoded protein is CASSPLGYNTDTQYF.

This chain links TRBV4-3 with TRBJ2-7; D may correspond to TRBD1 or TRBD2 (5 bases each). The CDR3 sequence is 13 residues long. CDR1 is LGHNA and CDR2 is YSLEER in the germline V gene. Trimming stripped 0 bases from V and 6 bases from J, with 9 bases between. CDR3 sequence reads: CASSQDSGAEQYF. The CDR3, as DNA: TGCGCCAGCAGCCAAGATTCCGGGGCCGAGCAGTACTTC.

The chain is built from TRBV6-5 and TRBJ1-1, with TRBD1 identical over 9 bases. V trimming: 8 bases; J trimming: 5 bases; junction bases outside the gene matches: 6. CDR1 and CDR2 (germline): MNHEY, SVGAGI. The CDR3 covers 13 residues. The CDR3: CASAPDRGTEAFF. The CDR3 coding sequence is TGTGCCAGCGCACCTGACAGGGGGACTGAAGCTTTCTTT.

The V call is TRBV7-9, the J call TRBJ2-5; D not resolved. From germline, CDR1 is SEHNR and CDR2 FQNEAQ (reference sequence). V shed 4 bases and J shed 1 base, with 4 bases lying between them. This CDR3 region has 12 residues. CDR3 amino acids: CASSSSQETQYF. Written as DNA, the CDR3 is TGTGCCAGCAGCTCCAGCCAAGAGACCCAGTACTTC.

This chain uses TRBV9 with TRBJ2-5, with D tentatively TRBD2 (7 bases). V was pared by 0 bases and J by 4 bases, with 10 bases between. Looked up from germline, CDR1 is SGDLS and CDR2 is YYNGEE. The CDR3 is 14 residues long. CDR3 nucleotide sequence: TGTGCCAGCAGCGTAGGGGGGGGCGGAGAGACCCAGTACTTC. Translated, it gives CASSVGGGGETQYF.

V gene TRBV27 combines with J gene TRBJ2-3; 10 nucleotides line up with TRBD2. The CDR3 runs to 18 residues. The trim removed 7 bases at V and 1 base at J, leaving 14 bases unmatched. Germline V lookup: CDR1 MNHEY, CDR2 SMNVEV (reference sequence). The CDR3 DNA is TGTGCCAGCAATGGGATGGCCGGGACTAGCGTACGCACAGATACGCAGTATTTT. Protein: CASNGMAGTSVRTDTQYF.

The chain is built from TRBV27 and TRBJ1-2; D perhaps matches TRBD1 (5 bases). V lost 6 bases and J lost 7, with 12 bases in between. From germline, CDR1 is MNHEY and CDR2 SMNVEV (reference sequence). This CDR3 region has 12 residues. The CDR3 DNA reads TGTGCCAGCAGCTCTGGGACGTCTGGCTACACCTTC. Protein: CASSSGTSGYTF.